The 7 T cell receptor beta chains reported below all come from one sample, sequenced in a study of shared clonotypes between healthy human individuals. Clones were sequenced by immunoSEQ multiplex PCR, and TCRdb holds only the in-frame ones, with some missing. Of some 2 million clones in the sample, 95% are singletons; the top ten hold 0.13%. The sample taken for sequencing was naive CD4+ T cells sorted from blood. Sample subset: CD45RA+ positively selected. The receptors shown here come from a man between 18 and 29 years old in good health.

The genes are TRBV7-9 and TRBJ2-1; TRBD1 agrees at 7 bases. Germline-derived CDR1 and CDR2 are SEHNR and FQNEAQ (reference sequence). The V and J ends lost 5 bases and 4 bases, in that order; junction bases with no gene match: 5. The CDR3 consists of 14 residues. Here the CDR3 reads CASSRGQSYNEQFF. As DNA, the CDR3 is TGTGCCAGCAGCCGGGGACAGAGTTACAATGAGCAGTTCTTC.

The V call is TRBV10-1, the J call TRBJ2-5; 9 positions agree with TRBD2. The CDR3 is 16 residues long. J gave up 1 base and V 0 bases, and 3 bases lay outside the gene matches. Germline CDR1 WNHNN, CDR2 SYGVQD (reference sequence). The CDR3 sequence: CASSESLAGSQETQYF. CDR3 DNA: TGCGCCAGCAGTGAGTCGCTAGCGGGGTCCCAAGAGACCCAGTACTTC.

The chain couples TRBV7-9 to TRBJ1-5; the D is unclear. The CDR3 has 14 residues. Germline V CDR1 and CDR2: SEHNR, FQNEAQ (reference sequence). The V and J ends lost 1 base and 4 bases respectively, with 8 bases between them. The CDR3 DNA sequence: TGTGCCAGCAGCTTAGGGGATGGGAATCAGCCCCAGCATTTT. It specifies CASSLGDGNQPQHF.

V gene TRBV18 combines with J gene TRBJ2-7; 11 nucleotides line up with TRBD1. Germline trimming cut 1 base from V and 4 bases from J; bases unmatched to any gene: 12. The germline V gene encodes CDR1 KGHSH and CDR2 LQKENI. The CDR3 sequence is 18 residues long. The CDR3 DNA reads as TGTGCCAGCTCACCACAATATTTAGGGACAGGGGGAAAGTACGAGCAGTACTTC. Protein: CASSPQYLGTGGKYEQYF.

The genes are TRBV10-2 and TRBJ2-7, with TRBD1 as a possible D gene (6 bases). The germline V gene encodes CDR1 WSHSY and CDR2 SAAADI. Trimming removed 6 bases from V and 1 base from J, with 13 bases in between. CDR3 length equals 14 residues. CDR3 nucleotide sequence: TGCGCCAGCAGCCAGGGGATCTCGTCCTACGAGCAGTACTTC. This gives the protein CASSQGISSYEQYF.

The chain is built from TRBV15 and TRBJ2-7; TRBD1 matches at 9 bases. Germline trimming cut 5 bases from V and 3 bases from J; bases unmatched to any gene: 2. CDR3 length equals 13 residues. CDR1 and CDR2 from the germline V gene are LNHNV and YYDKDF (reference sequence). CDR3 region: CATSQGQGYEQYF. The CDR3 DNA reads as TGTGCCACCAGCCAGGGACAGGGCTACGAGCAGTACTTC. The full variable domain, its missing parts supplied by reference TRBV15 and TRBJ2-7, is DAMVIQNPRYQVTQFGKPVTLSCSQTLNHNVMYWYQQKSSQAPKLLFHYYDKDFNNEADTPDNFQSRRPNTSFCFLDIRSPGLGDTAMYLCATSQGQGYEQYFGPGTRLTVT.

CDR3 DNA: TGCAGCGTTGTTGGGACAGGGGGAAAGGACACTGAAGCTTTCTTT. This gives the protein CSVVGTGGKDTEAFF. The chain recombines TRBV29-1 with TRBJ1-1; 11 bases map to TRBD1. V shed 4 bases and J 3 bases; nucleotides not matched to a gene: 7. The CDR3 runs to 15 residues. The germline V gene has CDR1 SQVTM and CDR2 ANQGSEA.